Presented here are 16 T cell receptor beta chains from one specimen sequenced in a study of cytomegalovirus exposure and HLA in healthy donors. The PCR contained 60 Vbeta and 13 Jbeta primers. Only in-frame clones appear in the TCRdb table, and some are missing; sequencing was by immunoSEQ multiplex PCR. In the table there are roughly 120,000 clones, 70% to 85% of which are singletons. Sequenced: PBMCs. Every receptor here comes from a woman in her late teens or twenties in good health and CMV-seronegative.

The chain carries TRBV11-2 and TRBJ2-5, with 7 bases matching TRBD2. Trimming at V came to 11 bases and at J to 0 bases, leaving 9 bases not matched to a gene. The CDR3 runs 14 residues. CDR1 and CDR2 from the germline V gene are SGHAT and FQNNGV. CDR3 sequence: CAAGVGEYQETQYF. The CDR3 nucleotides read TGTGCCGCGGGGGTGGGGGAGTACCAAGAGACCCAGTACTTC.

This sequence joins TRBV15 and TRBJ2-1; 9 positions match TRBD1. Germline CDR1 is LNHNV and CDR2 is YYDKDF (reference sequence). V dropped 3 bases and J dropped 11; count of bases not matched to a gene: 26. This CDR3 region has 20 residues. The CDR3 DNA reads as TGTGCCACCAGCAGGACAGTGGGACAGGGTGATGGGTACGATCTCGGTAAGCAGTTCTTC. It specifies CATSRTVGQGDGYDLGKQFF.

The rearrangement links TRBV2 to TRBJ1-2; unclear D gene. The CDR3 consists of 13 residues. CDR1 and CDR2 from the germline V gene are SNHLY and FYNNEI. Trimming pared 4 bases from V and 2 bases from J, leaving 8 bases between. The CDR3 loop reads CASSVGENYGYTF. DNA for the CDR3: TGTGCCAGCAGTGTCGGGGAGAACTATGGCTACACCTTC.

The chain carries TRBV7-2 and TRBJ2-2, with a tentative D call TRBD2 (6 bases). This CDR3 is 14 amino acids long. Between the trimmed V and J ends, which lost 7 bases and 3 bases, there was a span of 12 bases. Germline V CDR1 and CDR2: SGHTA, FQGNSA. CDR3 sequence reads: CASMVRRDTGELFF. DNA of the CDR3: TGTGCCAGCATGGTCCGGAGGGACACCGGGGAGCTGTTTTTT. The whole variable domain, filled in from reference TRBV7-2 and TRBJ2-2, reads GAGVSQSPSNKVTEKGKDVELRCDPISGHTALYWYRQSLGQGLEFLIYFQGNSAPDKSGLPSDRFSAERTGGSVSTLTIQRTQQEDSAVYLCASMVRRDTGELFFGEGSRLTVL.

The CDR3, as DNA: TGTGCCAGCAGTTTATGGTGGGGCGCCAACACCGGGGAGCTGTTTTTT. Its protein product is CASSLWWGANTGELFF. J is TRBJ2-2 and V is TRBV28; D might be TRBD1 (5 bases). The CDR3 is made up of 16 amino acids. V lost 0 bases, J lost 2 bases, and 10 bases lay in between. Germline-derived CDR1 and CDR2 are MDHEN and SYDVKM.

The genes are TRBV18 and TRBJ2-7; 7 positions agree with TRBD1. The J segment lost 2 bases and the V segment lost 3 bases, leaving 13 bases of the junction unmatched. There are 17 residues in the CDR3. CDR1 and CDR2 from the germline V gene are KGHSH and LQKENI. This CDR3 is CASSPALGQFNTYEQYF. The CDR3 nucleotides are TGTGCCAGCTCACCTGCATTGGGACAGTTTAACACCTACGAGCAGTACTTC.

The chain links TRBV15 to TRBJ1-2; no clear D. This CDR3 has 12 residues. CDR1 is LNHNV, CDR2 YYDKDF, per germline (reference sequence). Trimming took 3 bases from V and 5 from J, leaving 7 bases between them. The CDR3 DNA follows: TGTGCCACCAGCAGGACTGTGTATGGCTACACCTTC. Protein sequence: CATSRTVYGYTF.

The chain uses TRBV5-5 and TRBJ1-1; TRBD1 aligns across 7 bases. The CDR3 consists of 18 residues. The germline V gene has CDR1 SGHKS and CDR2 YYEKEE (reference sequence). With V trimmed by 1 base and J by 5 bases, 17 bases remained unmatched. In nucleotides, the CDR3 is TGTGCCAGCAGCTTGTGGGACATAACAGGGGTGGAGGGTACTGAAGCTTTCTTT. Protein product: CASSLWDITGVEGTEAFF.

This chain joins TRBV9 and TRBJ2-2; weak D call: TRBD1 (6 bases). Germline V gives CDR1 SGDLS, CDR2 YYNGEE. The CDR3 has 14 amino acids. Trimming stripped 4 bases from V and 1 base from J, with 8 bases between. The chain's CDR3 is CASSPTGNTGELFF. The DNA for the CDR3 is TGTGCCAGCAGCCCGACAGGGAACACCGGGGAGCTGTTTTTT. The full variable domain, with the rest looked up from reference TRBV9 and TRBJ2-2, is DSGVTQTPKHLITATGQRVTLRCSPRSGDLSVYWYQQSLDQGLQFLIQYYNGEERAKGNILERFSAQQFPDLHSELNLSSLELGDSALYFCASSPTGNTGELFFGEGSRLTVL.

The chain joins TRBV11-3 to TRBJ1-6; unclear D gene. The CDR3 loop spans 14 amino acids. V lost 3 bases to trimming and J lost 7 bases, with 10 bases between them. CDR1 is SGHNT and CDR2 is YENEEA in the germline V gene. CDR3 DNA: TGTGCCAGCAGCTTCCTACCGAGAAATTCACCCCTCCACTTT. It codes for CASSFLPRNSPLHF.

The genes are TRBV4-1 and TRBJ1-2, with 7 bases identical to TRBD1. This CDR3 contains 14 residues. In germline, CDR1 is MGHRA, CDR2 YSYEKL. The junction had 6 bases not matched to a gene; V was cut back by 4 bases and J by 4 bases. As DNA, the CDR3 is TGCGCCAGCAGCCTTTCAGGGGGAGGCTATGGCTACACCTTC. Translation gives CASSLSGGGYGYTF.

As to this clone: Additional DNA sequences in this sample encode the identical CDR3. CDR3 loop: CASSASSGANVLTF. The CDR3 DNA is TGTGCCAGCAGCGCCAGCTCTGGGGCCAACGTCCTGACTTTC. The V gene is TRBV9, the J gene TRBJ2-6; D gene unclear. Germline V lookup: CDR1 SGDLS, CDR2 YYNGEE. The CDR3 spans 14 residues. V gave up 3 bases and J gave up 0 bases, with 4 bases separating them.

This rearrangement joins TRBV30 to TRBJ1-1; possibly TRBD1 for D (5 bases). The CDR3 extends over 14 amino acids. Germline V gene lookup returns CDR1 GTSNPN and CDR2 SVGIG (reference sequence). Deletions cut 3 bases from V and 4 bases from J, with 15 bases between. The CDR3 region is CAWSGGWVGTEAFF. The DNA of the CDR3 is TGTGCCTGGAGCGGGGGGTGGGTTGGCACTGAAGCTTTCTTT.

The genes are TRBV5-1 and TRBJ2-7; tentative D call: TRBD1 (6 bases). CDR1 is SGHRS, CDR2 YFSETQ, per germline. Between the trimmed V and J ends, which lost 4 bases and 5 bases, there was a span of 37 bases. The CDR3 spans 21 residues. CDR3 sequence reads: CASSHEQGKNPGLRWGHEQYV. CDR3 in DNA: TGCGCCAGCAGCCATGAGCAGGGGAAAAATCCGGGCCTCAGGTGGGGCCACGAGCAGTACGTC.

This sequence joins TRBV27 and TRBJ2-7; no clear D gene. Germline assignment: CDR1 MNHEY and CDR2 SMNVEV (reference sequence). This CDR3 comprises 14 residues. Trimming stripped 0 bases from V and 6 bases from J, with 12 bases between. CDR3 in DNA: TGTGCCAGCAGTTTATCCCCCTTAGCTCGCGAGCAGTACTTC. Residues: CASSLSPLAREQYF.

V is TRBV4-1 and J is TRBJ1-4; 8 nucleotides line up with TRBD1. The CDR3 is 15 residues long. Germline CDR1 reads MGHRA; CDR2 reads YSYEKL. The J segment lost 6 bases and the V segment lost 5 bases, leaving 8 bases of the junction unmatched. This CDR3 is CASSGTGTGYEKLFF. CDR3 coding DNA: TGCGCCAGCAGCGGTACCGGGACAGGTTATGAAAAACTGTTTTTT.